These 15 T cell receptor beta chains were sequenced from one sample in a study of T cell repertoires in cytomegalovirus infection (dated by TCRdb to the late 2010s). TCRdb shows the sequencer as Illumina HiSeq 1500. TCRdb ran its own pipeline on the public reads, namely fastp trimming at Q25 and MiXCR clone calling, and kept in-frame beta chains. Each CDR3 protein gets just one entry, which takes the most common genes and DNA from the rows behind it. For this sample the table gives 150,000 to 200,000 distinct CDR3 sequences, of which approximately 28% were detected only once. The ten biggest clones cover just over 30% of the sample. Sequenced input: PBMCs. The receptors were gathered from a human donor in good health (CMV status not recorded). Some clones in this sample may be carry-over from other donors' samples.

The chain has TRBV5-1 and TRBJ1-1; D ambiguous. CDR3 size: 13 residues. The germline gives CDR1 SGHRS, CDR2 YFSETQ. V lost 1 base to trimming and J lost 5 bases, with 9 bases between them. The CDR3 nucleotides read TGCGCCAGCAGCTTGCAGATGGCGACTGAAGCTTTCTTT. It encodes CASSLQMATEAFF.

Here the CDR3 DNA reads TGTGCCAGTAGTATAGACGGCGATCCCTCTGGGGCCAACGTCCTGACTTTC. Translation gives CASSIDGDPSGANVLTF. The chain joins TRBV19 to TRBJ2-6; D gene unclear. The CDR3 covers 17 residues. V was pared by 0 bases and J by 0 bases, with 9 bases between. Germline assignment: CDR1 LNHDA and CDR2 SQIVND (reference sequence).

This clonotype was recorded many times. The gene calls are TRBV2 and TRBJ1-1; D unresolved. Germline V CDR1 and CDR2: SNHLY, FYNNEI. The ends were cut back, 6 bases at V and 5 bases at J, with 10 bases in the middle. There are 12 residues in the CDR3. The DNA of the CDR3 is TGTGCCAGCAGACCCGGGAGAACTGAAGCTTTCTTT. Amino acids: CASRPGRTEAFF.

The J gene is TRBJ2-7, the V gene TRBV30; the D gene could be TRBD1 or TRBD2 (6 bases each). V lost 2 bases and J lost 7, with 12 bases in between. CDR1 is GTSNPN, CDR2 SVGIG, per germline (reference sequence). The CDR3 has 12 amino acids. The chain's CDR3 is CAWSHGGVEQYF. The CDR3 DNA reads TGTGCCTGGAGTCACGGGGGCGTTGAGCAGTACTTC.

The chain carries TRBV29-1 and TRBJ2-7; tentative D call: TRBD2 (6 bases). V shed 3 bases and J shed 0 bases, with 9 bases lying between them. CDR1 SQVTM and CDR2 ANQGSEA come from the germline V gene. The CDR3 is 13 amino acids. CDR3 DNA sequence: TGCAGCGTTGATGGCGGGGCCTCCTACGAGCAGTACTTC. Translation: CSVDGGASYEQYF.

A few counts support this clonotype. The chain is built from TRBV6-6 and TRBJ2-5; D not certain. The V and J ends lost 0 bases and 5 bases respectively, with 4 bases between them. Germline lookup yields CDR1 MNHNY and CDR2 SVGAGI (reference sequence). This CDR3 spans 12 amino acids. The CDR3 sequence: CASSYSGETQYF. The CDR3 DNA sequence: TGTGCCAGCAGTTACTCAGGGGAGACCCAGTACTTC.

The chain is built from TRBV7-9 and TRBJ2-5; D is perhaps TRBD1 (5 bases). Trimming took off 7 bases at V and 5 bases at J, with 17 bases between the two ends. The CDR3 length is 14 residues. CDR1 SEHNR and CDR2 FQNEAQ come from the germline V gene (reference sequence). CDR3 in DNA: TGTGCCAGCACCCCTAGGGGAATCTGGGAGACCCAGTACTTC. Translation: CASTPRGIWETQYF.

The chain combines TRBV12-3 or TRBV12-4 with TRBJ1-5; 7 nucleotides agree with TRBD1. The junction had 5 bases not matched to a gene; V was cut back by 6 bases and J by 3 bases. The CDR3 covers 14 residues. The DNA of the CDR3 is TGTGCCAGCAGCAGGGACAGCTTCAATCAGCCCCAGCATTTT. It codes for CASSRDSFNQPQHF.

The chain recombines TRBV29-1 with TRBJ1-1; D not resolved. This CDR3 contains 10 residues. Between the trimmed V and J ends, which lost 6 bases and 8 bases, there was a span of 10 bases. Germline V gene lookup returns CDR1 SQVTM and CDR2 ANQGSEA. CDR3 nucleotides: TGCAGCGTGGGGAACCTGGAAGCTTTCTTT. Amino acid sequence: CSVGNLEAFF.

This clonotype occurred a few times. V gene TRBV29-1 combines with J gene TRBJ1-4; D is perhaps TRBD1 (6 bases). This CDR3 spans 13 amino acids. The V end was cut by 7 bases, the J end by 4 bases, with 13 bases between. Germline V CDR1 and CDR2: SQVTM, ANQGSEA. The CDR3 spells CSAWTDYNEKLFF. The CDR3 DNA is TGCAGCGCTTGGACAGACTATAATGAAAAACTGTTTTTT.

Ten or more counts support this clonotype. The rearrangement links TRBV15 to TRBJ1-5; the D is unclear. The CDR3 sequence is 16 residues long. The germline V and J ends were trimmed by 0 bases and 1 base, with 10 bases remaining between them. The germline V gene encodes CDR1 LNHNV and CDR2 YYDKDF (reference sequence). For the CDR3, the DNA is TGTGCCACCAGCAGAGAGCGGTTACCCAGCAATCAGCCCCAGCATTTT. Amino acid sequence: CATSRERLPSNQPQHF.

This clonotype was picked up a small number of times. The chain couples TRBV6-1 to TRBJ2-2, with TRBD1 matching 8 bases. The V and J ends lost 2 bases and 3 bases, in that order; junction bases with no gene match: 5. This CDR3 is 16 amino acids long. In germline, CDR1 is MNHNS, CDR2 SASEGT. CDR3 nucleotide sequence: TGTGCCAGCAGTGAAACCCCAGGGGGCTACACCGGGGAGCTGTTTTTT. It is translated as CASSETPGGYTGELFF.

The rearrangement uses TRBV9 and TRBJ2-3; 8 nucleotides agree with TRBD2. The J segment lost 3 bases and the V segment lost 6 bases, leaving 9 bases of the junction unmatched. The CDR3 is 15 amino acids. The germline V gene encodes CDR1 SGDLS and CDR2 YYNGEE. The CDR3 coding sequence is TGTGCCAGCACCTTCGGGGGGGCTAATACAGATACGCAGTATTTT. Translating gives CASTFGGANTDTQYF.

CDR3 in DNA: TGTGCCAGCAGTGATGGGGGAACCGGGGAGCTGTTTTTT. It yields the protein CASSDGGTGELFF. This chain links TRBV2 with TRBJ2-2; D is possibly TRBD1 or TRBD2 (5 bases each). V was shortened by 3 bases and J by 5 bases, with 7 bases between the two germline ends. The germline gives CDR1 SNHLY, CDR2 FYNNEI. The CDR3 totals 13 residues.

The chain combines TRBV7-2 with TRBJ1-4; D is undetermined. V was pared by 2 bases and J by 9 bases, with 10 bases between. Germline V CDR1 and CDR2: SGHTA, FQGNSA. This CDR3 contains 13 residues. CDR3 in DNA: TGTGCCAGCAGCTTAAATTGGGAAAAAAAACTGTTTTTT. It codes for CASSLNWEKKLFF. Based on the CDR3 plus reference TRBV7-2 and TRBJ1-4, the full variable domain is GAGVSQSPSNKVTEKGKDVELRCDPISGHTALYWYRQSLGQGLEFLIYFQGNSAPDKSGLPSDRFSAERTGGSVSTLTIQRTQQEDSAVYLCASSLNWEKKLFFGSGTQLSVL.